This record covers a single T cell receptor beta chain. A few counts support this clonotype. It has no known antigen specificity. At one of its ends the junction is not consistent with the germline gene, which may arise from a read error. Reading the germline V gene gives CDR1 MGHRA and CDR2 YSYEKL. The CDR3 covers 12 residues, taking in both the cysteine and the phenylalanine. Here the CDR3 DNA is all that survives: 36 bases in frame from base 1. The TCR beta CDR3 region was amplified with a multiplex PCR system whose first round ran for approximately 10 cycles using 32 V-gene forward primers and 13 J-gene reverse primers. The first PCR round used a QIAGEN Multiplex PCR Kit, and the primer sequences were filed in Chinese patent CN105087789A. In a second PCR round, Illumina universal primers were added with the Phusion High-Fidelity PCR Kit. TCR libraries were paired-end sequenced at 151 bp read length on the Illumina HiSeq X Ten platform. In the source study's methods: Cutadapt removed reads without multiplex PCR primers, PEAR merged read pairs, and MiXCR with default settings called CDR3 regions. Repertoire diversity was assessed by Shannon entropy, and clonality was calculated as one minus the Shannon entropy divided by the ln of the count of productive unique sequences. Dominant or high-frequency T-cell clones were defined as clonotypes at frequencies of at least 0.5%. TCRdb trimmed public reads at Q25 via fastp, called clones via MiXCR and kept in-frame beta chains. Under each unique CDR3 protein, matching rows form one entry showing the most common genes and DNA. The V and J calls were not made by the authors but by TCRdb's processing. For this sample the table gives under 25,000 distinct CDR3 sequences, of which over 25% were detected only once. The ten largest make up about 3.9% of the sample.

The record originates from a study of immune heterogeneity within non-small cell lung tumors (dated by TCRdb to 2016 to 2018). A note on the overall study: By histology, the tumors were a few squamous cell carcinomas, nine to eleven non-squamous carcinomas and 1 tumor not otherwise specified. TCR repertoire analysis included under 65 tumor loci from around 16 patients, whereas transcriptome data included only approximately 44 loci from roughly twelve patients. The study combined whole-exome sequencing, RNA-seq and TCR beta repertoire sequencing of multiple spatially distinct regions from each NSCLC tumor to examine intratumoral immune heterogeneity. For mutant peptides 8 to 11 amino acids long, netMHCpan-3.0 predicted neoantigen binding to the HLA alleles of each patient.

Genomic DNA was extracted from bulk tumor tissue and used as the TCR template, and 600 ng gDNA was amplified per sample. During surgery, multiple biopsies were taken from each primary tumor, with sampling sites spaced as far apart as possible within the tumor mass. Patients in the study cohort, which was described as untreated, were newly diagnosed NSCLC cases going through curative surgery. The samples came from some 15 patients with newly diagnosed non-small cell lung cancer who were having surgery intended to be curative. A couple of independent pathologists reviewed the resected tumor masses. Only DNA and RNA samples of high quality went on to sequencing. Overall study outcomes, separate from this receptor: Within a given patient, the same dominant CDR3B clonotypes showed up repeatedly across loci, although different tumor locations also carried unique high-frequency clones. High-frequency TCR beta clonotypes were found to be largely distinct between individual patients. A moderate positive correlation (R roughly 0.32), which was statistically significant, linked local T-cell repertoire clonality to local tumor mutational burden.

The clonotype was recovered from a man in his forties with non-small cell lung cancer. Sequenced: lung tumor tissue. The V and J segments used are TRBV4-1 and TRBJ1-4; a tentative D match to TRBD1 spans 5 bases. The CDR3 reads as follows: CASRTDAGGLIF. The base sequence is TGCGCCAGCAGAACTGATGCCGGGGGTCTTATTTTT.